Many counts were recorded for the clone carrying this TCR beta chain. Its antigen is not known. CDR1 and CDR2 from the germline V gene are SQVTM and ANQGSEA. The J segment lost 8 bases and the V segment lost 4 bases, leaving 11 bases of the junction unmatched. This CDR3 spans 14 amino acids. TCRdb processed the 5' RACE reads anew with MiXCR; each CDR3 protein has one entry. The profile shows tens of thousands of distinct CDR3 sequences, over 10% of them singletons. The data originate from a study of early T cells in non-severe SARS-CoV-2 infection. About the research overall: Chains were not paired, and sequencing was done on bulk RNA from unsorted whole blood.

Whole-study results and caveats: Anti-spike CD8 responses were favored by VDJdb matching, which missed private and CD4 specificities.

The gene calls are TRBV29-1 and TRBJ2-1; 7 positions match TRBD1. This specimen consisted of whole blood, obtained at baseline. This TCR was sampled from an adult who was a healthcare worker with PCR-confirmed SARS-CoV-2 infection or an uninfected control (not recorded which). CDR3 loop: CSVVGGTQYDEQFF. The CDR3 DNA reads as TGCAGCGTTGTAGGGGGCACCCAATACGATGAGCAGTTCTTC.